This TCR beta chain was recorded in a study of blood T cell repertoires in COVID-19. As for the study in general: The samples span acute and convalescent COVID-19 from the United States, Italy and Spain. Sources were T cells, B-cell-depleted T cells, or PBMCs; the material itself was cDNA or gDNA.

Methods used by the authors: Reference gene primer amplification yielded estimated nucleated cell counts. The table came from immunoSEQ multiplex PCR; TCRdb's copy has only in-frame clones and leaves some out. That table furnishes V, J and clone size, whereas the DNA furnished D and trimming. The sample consists of 30,000 to 35,000 clones, 85% of them appearing once. The V gene end was trimmed by 3 bases and the J gene end by 7 bases; junction bases not matched to a gene: 6. This CDR3 region has 15 residues. Germline CDR1 and CDR2: SGHKS and YYEKEE (reference sequence). This receptor was taken from a human donor with acute or convalescent COVID-19. The donor label of this sample is uncertain. The sample was peripheral blood. The rearrangement links TRBV5-5 to TRBJ2-2; 10 nucleotides align to TRBD1. The CDR3: CASSWGTGVGGELFF. Here the CDR3 DNA reads TGTGCCAGCAGCTGGGGGACAGGGGTTGGCGGGGAGCTGTTTTTT.